This record looks at one T cell receptor (beta chain) sequence and its context. Method: immunoSEQ multiplex PCR; TCRdb's copy keeps in-frame clones and lacks some. Among 200,000 to 250,000 clones listed, 82% were seen once. The CDR3 has 15 residues. CDR1 LNHDA and CDR2 SQIVND come from the germline V gene (reference sequence). The V and J ends lost 3 bases and 0 bases respectively, with 8 bases between them. The data were obtained in a study of blood T cell repertoires in COVID-19. Study context: The United States, Italy and Spain supplied acute and convalescent COVID-19 samples. T cells, B-cell-depleted T cells, or PBMCs provided the cDNA or gDNA that served as material.

The source is a woman in her forties with acute or convalescent COVID-19. Sequenced input: peripheral blood. The chain employs TRBV19 and TRBJ2-2; D is unclear. CDR3 coding DNA: TGTGCCAGTAGTATGGGCAGACCGAACACCGGGGAGCTGTTTTTT. It specifies CASSMGRPNTGELFF. The full variable domain, with the rest looked up from reference TRBV19 and TRBJ2-2, is DGGITQSPKYLFRKEGQNVTLSCEQNLNHDAMYWYRQDPGQGLRLIYYSQIVNDFQKGDIAEGYSVSREKKESFPLTVTSAQKNPTAFYLCASSMGRPNTGELFFGEGSRLTVL.